This T cell receptor (beta chain) was captured in a study of control samples from healthy donors and cancer patients. This clone appeared once. The V gene lost 2 bases and the J gene lost 7 bases, with 9 bases spanning the gap. The CDR3 is 13 amino acids. Germline CDR1 and CDR2: SGHVS and FQNEAQ. Assay used: immunoSEQ multiplex PCR; TCRdb lists only in-frame clones, some missing. The table has some 120,000 clones, around 92% seen once. The chain combines TRBV7-8 with TRBJ2-1; D ambiguous. This clonotype originated in a man aged 50 to 60 in good health. What was sequenced was blood. The CDR3 sequence: CASSLISANEQFF. The CDR3 DNA is TGTGCCAGCAGCTTAATATCAGCGAATGAGCAGTTCTTC.